These T cell receptor beta chains were read from a single sample in a study of cytomegalovirus exposure and HLA in healthy donors. The table came from immunoSEQ multiplex PCR; TCRdb's copy has only in-frame clones and leaves some out. This table holds about 89,000 clones, 67% found once. What was sequenced was PBMCs. These receptors were taken from a man aged 25 to 40 in good health and CMV-seronegative. Both conserved end residues are part of each CDR3. Each record gives: V gene, D gene, clone size, J gene, CDR3 DNA, CDR3 protein. D genes are given only for firm matches. Expanded clones are given a class, and other clones once, few, many or no size at all.

v_call: TRBV5-1
d_call: TRBD2
clone_size: -
j_call: TRBJ2-7
cdr3_nt: TGCGCCAGCAGCTTGGGCGGGAGTCTCTCCTACGAGCAGTACTTC
cdr3_aa: CASSLGGSLSYEQYF

v_call: TRBV27
d_call: -
clone_size: -
j_call: TRBJ1-2
cdr3_nt: TGTGCCAGCAGTTTAAGTGGGGGCTCTGGGGACTATGGCTACACCTTC
cdr3_aa: CASSLSGGSGDYGYTF

v_call: TRBV6-4
d_call: -
clone_size: -
j_call: TRBJ2-7
cdr3_nt: TGTGCCAGCAGTCCGCGGCCCGGCTACGAGCAGTACTTC
cdr3_aa: CASSPRPGYEQYF

v_call: TRBV19
d_call: TRBD1
clone_size: -
j_call: TRBJ2-2
cdr3_nt: TGTGCCAGTAGTACTCCAACAGGGGATCTATTTAATCGGGATACCGGGGAGCTGTTTTTT
cdr3_aa: CASSTPTGDLFNRDTGELFF

v_call: TRBV27
d_call: -
clone_size: -
j_call: TRBJ2-7
cdr3_nt: TGTGCCAGCAGTTTGACAGGTGCCGCCTACGAGCAGTACTTC
cdr3_aa: CASSLTGAAYEQYF

v_call: TRBV6-6
d_call: -
clone_size: -
j_call: TRBJ2-3
cdr3_nt: TGTGCCAGCAGTCTCACAGCTACCACAGATACGCAGTATTTT
cdr3_aa: CASSLTATTDTQYF

v_call: TRBV6-5
d_call: TRBD1
clone_size: -
j_call: TRBJ1-2
cdr3_nt: TGTGCCAGCAGACCGGGACAGTACTATGGCTACACCTTC
cdr3_aa: CASRPGQYYGYTF

v_call: TRBV5-4
d_call: -
clone_size: once
j_call: TRBJ2-5
cdr3_nt: TGTGCCAGCAGGCCTCCAGGGATAGAGACCCAGTACTTC
cdr3_aa: CASRPPGIETQYF

v_call: TRBV11-2
d_call: TRBD2
clone_size: -
j_call: TRBJ2-3
cdr3_nt: TGTGCCAGCAGCTTAGGACTAGCGGGAGCAGATACGCAGTATTTT
cdr3_aa: CASSLGLAGADTQYF

v_call: TRBV7-2
d_call: TRBD1
clone_size: -
j_call: TRBJ1-2
cdr3_nt: TGTGCCAGCAGCTCCTTGACAGGGGGCAGCGCTGGCTATACCTTC
cdr3_aa: CASSSLTGGSAGYTF

v_call: TRBV5-4
d_call: -
clone_size: -
j_call: TRBJ2-3
cdr3_nt: TGTGCCAGCAGCTTGGGAGGGGGTTTTGGCACAGATACGCAGTATTTT
cdr3_aa: CASSLGGGFGTDTQYF

v_call: TRBV4-3
d_call: -
clone_size: few
j_call: TRBJ2-5
cdr3_nt: TGCGCCAGCAGCCAAGATGCAGGTTTGGAGACCCAGTACTTC
cdr3_aa: CASSQDAGLETQYF

v_call: TRBV14
d_call: -
clone_size: once
j_call: TRBJ2-2
cdr3_nt: TGTGCCAGCAGCCAAGCGTTATTCGGGGAGCTGTTTTTT
cdr3_aa: CASSQALFGELFF

v_call: TRBV30
d_call: TRBD1
clone_size: -
j_call: TRBJ1-4
cdr3_nt: TGTGCCTGGAGTGTACCCGGGACAGGGTCTGAAAAACTGTTTTTT
cdr3_aa: CAWSVPGTGSEKLFF

v_call: TRBV5-6
d_call: -
clone_size: -
j_call: TRBJ2-2
cdr3_nt: TGTGCCAGCAGCTGGGACATTGGGGAGCTGTTTTTT
cdr3_aa: CASSWDIGELFF

v_call: TRBV27
d_call: -
clone_size: -
j_call: TRBJ2-7
cdr3_nt: TGTGCCAGCAGTTTTCCCGGACAGCCTTTCTACGAGCAGTACTTC
cdr3_aa: CASSFPGQPFYEQYF

v_call: TRBV9
d_call: TRBD2
clone_size: -
j_call: TRBJ2-1
cdr3_nt: TGTGCCAGCAGCTCCCGAGGAGCGGGGGGCTACAATGAGCAGTTCTTC
cdr3_aa: CASSSRGAGGYNEQFF

v_call: TRBV5-4
d_call: TRBD2
clone_size: -
j_call: TRBJ2-3
cdr3_nt: TGTGCCACCCTTAGCGGGCTAGATGGAACAGATACGCAGTATTTT
cdr3_aa: CATLSGLDGTDTQYF

v_call: TRBV6-5
d_call: TRBD1
clone_size: -
j_call: TRBJ2-1
cdr3_nt: TGTGCCAGCAGTAGGACAGGGGGCTCTGATGAGCAGTTCTTC
cdr3_aa: CASSRTGGSDEQFF

v_call: TRBV18
d_call: TRBD1
clone_size: few
j_call: TRBJ1-1
cdr3_nt: TGTGCCAGCTCACCCTCACAGGGGGTATACACTGAAGCTTTCTTT
cdr3_aa: CASSPSQGVYTEAFF

v_call: TRBV2
d_call: -
clone_size: -
j_call: TRBJ1-5
cdr3_nt: TGTGCCAGCAGTGATCGACAGAGCAATCAGCCCCAGCATTTT
cdr3_aa: CASSDRQSNQPQHF

v_call: TRBV2
d_call: -
clone_size: -
j_call: TRBJ2-3
cdr3_nt: TGTGCCACCCAAGCGCCCCTGGGCACAGATACGCAGTATTTT
cdr3_aa: CATQAPLGTDTQYF

v_call: TRBV14
d_call: TRBD1
clone_size: -
j_call: TRBJ1-5
cdr3_nt: TGTGCCAGCAGCCAAGGTGGACAGGGCAATCAGCCCCAGCATTTT
cdr3_aa: CASSQGGQGNQPQHF

v_call: TRBV6-5
d_call: TRBD1
clone_size: -
j_call: TRBJ2-7
cdr3_nt: TGTGCCAGCAGTTACTCGAACAGGGGCTACTACGAGCAGTACTTC
cdr3_aa: CASSYSNRGYYEQYF

v_call: TRBV29-1
d_call: -
clone_size: few
j_call: TRBJ1-1
cdr3_nt: TGCAGCGTTGAAGACGAGGGGAACACTGAAGCTTTCTTT
cdr3_aa: CSVEDEGNTEAFF

v_call: TRBV30
d_call: -
clone_size: -
j_call: TRBJ1-1
cdr3_nt: TGTGCCTGGAGTGCCCCGATGGGGAGGACTTTCTTT
cdr3_aa: CAWSAPMGRTFF

v_call: TRBV6-6
d_call: -
clone_size: -
j_call: TRBJ1-2
cdr3_nt: TGTGCCAGCAGTTACTCGCCAGGGGCTAACTATGGCTACACCTTC
cdr3_aa: CASSYSPGANYGYTF

v_call: TRBV2
d_call: TRBD1
clone_size: -
j_call: TRBJ2-7
cdr3_nt: TGTGCCAGCAGTGTCCTAACAGGGGGCCTTAGCTCCTACGAGCAGTACTTC
cdr3_aa: CASSVLTGGLSSYEQYF

v_call: TRBV12-2
d_call: -
clone_size: -
j_call: TRBJ2-7
cdr3_nt: TGTGCAAGTCGCTTAGGAAGTGCTGGAATAAGGGGCGAGCAGTACTTC
cdr3_aa: CASRLGSAGIRGEQYF

v_call: TRBV6-5
d_call: TRBD1
clone_size: -
j_call: TRBJ2-1
cdr3_nt: TGTGCCAGCAGCCAATCCCGGGACAGGGGAAATGAGCAGTTCTTC
cdr3_aa: CASSQSRDRGNEQFF

v_call: TRBV12-2
d_call: -
clone_size: -
j_call: TRBJ2-3
cdr3_nt: TGTGCAAGTCGCTTAGATTTCAGGGGGAAGATCACAGATACGCAGTATTTT
cdr3_aa: CASRLDFRGKITDTQYF

v_call: TRBV30
d_call: -
clone_size: -
j_call: TRBJ1-5
cdr3_nt: TGTGCCTGGAGTCCAGAAACCGATCAGCCCCAGCATTTT
cdr3_aa: CAWSPETDQPQHF

v_call: TRBV5-6
d_call: TRBD1
clone_size: -
j_call: TRBJ1-1
cdr3_nt: TGTGCCAGCAGCCTAATGACAGGGGCCCCGAACACTGAAGCTTTCTTT
cdr3_aa: CASSLMTGAPNTEAFF

v_call: TRBV5-1
d_call: TRBD1
clone_size: -
j_call: TRBJ1-4
cdr3_nt: TGCGCCAGCAGCTTGGAGGACAGGGTCGGGGAAAAACTGTTTTTT
cdr3_aa: CASSLEDRVGEKLFF

v_call: TRBV6-1
d_call: TRBD2
clone_size: few
j_call: TRBJ2-7
cdr3_nt: TGTGCCAGCAGTACTAGCGGGGCGCCCTACGAGCAGTACTTC
cdr3_aa: CASSTSGAPYEQYF

v_call: TRBV7-8
d_call: TRBD1
clone_size: -
j_call: TRBJ2-3
cdr3_nt: TGTGCCAGCAGATACAGGGGTACAGATACGCAGTATTTT
cdr3_aa: CASRYRGTDTQYF

v_call: TRBV4-2
d_call: TRBD2
clone_size: few
j_call: TRBJ2-7
cdr3_nt: TGTGCCAGCAGCCTGCCGGGGGGAGCCAACGAGCAGTACTTC
cdr3_aa: CASSLPGGANEQYF

v_call: TRBV30
d_call: -
clone_size: -
j_call: TRBJ1-2
cdr3_nt: TGTGCCTGGAGTGCACAGGCATCCGGCTACACCTTC
cdr3_aa: CAWSAQASGYTF

v_call: TRBV2
d_call: -
clone_size: once
j_call: TRBJ1-4
cdr3_nt: TGTGCCAGCAGTGAATCGGGGGTGCCCGATGAAAAACTGTTTTTT
cdr3_aa: CASSESGVPDEKLFF

v_call: TRBV27
d_call: -
clone_size: -
j_call: TRBJ2-7
cdr3_nt: TGTGCCAGCAGTTTCCTAGGGCGGGCCTACGAGCAGTACTTC
cdr3_aa: CASSFLGRAYEQYF

v_call: TRBV4-3
d_call: TRBD2
clone_size: -
j_call: TRBJ2-7
cdr3_nt: TGCGCCAGCAGCCAAGATGGGACTAGCGGGTTAGGCGAGCAGTACTTC
cdr3_aa: CASSQDGTSGLGEQYF

v_call: TRBV20-1
d_call: -
clone_size: -
j_call: TRBJ2-7
cdr3_nt: TGCAGTGCGATACAGGGTTACGAGCAGTACTTC
cdr3_aa: CSAIQGYEQYF

v_call: TRBV19
d_call: TRBD1
clone_size: -
j_call: TRBJ2-2
cdr3_nt: TGTGCCAGTAGCCTACAGGGGGCCAACACCGGGGAGCTGTTTTTT
cdr3_aa: CASSLQGANTGELFF

v_call: TRBV7-8
d_call: -
clone_size: -
j_call: TRBJ1-1
cdr3_nt: TGTGCCAGCAGCTGGAGCCCACAGGGAATCACTGAAGCTTTCTTT
cdr3_aa: CASSWSPQGITEAFF

v_call: TRBV30
d_call: -
clone_size: -
j_call: TRBJ1-1
cdr3_nt: TGTGCCTGGACCCACCTAGCCAACACTGAAGCTTTCTTT
cdr3_aa: CAWTHLANTEAFF

v_call: TRBV11-3
d_call: -
clone_size: -
j_call: TRBJ2-3
cdr3_nt: TGTGCCAGCAGCCCACAGGGAGGCACAGATACGCAGTATTTT
cdr3_aa: CASSPQGGTDTQYF